This T cell receptor (beta chain) was captured by sequencing in a study of blood T cell repertoires in COVID-19 (dated by TCRdb to the early 2020s). Background for the entire study: Collaborator samples came from the United States, Italy and Spain and covered acute and convalescent phases of COVID-19. The sample metadata nearly always contained a de-identified subject ID, COVID-19 status, age in years and sex. The material from the prospective study consisted of cDNA or gDNA derived from T cells, B-cell-depleted T cells, or PBMCs. The repertoires were released in a freely available public database meant as a resource for research on the immune response to SARS-CoV-2. Samples were obtained from the ongoing ImmuneRACE study (first 160 participants) and from 1,254 subjects provided by 6 global collaborators. Where HLA class I and class II types were available, the types were taken from metadata supplied by the sample provider, not from assay-based typing. Subjects who had been exposed to COVID-19, were actively infected with it, or had recovered from it provided the deeply sampled blood TCRbeta repertoires that made up the dataset.

Details on this clone: What antigen it recognizes has not been identified. The input lacks base qualities; no much larger clone sits a single base away.

Whole blood was collected in K2EDTA tubes by collaborating institutions according to the institutions' own protocols. Collaborator samples were shipped for TCRbeta analysis as frozen whole blood, isolated PBMCs, or DNA extracted from either sample type. Paper-wide results and their limitations: The amount of clinical and demographic metadata varied by source and participant and was provided uncurated.

Trimming accounts for 4 bases at V and 0 bases at J, while the number of junction bases matched to no gene is 5. The germline V gene supplies CDR1 SGHRS and CDR2 YFSETQ. Spanning cysteine to phenylalanine, the CDR3 consists of 16 amino acids. Only CDR3 DNA is held: 48 bases, read in frame from base 1. TCRbeta CDR3 regions were amplified from genomic DNA using the immunoSEQ Assay, a bias-controlled multiplex PCR. Regarding the original processing steps: The number of nucleated cells in each sample was estimated from the amplification of reference gene primers within the assay. To quantify the absolute abundance of each unique TCRbeta CDR3 rearrangement, sequence reads were collapsed and filtered. For each sample, productive Simpson clonality was calculated as the square root of Simpson's diversity index over productive rearrangements. Held by TCRdb, this immuneACCESS table contains in-frame sequences only and omits some clones. Under half of the omission traces to an unresolved V gene where checked; the cause of the rest is unknown. The DNA gave D and trimming, while V, J and clone size come from that table. The sample table records 200,000 to 300,000 clones; over 75% of these occur just once. Around 2.5% of the sample belongs to the ten largest clones.

The chain is encoded by TRBV5-1 joined to TRBJ2-3; TRBD2 fits 10 bases in the junction. The receptor was derived from a woman in her forties or fifties with acute or convalescent COVID-19. The specimen sequenced was peripheral blood. The DNA sequence follows: TGCGCCAGCAGCCCGGGACTAGCGCAAAGCACAGATACGCAGTATTTT. Protein translation: CASSPGLAQSTDTQYF.